This T cell receptor beta chain was documented in a study of T cells and Merkel cell carcinoma outcomes (dated by TCRdb to the early 2020s). Background on the whole study: In patients with Merkel cell carcinoma, researchers looked at whether the T-cell repertoire of the tumor, along with T-cell density, could predict clinical outcome.

V lost 3 bases and J lost 6 bases; the stretch between them is 6 bases long. The germline V gene gives CDR1 as KGHSH and CDR2 as LQKENI. The CDR3 measures 13 amino acids from cysteine to phenylalanine. Only the CDR3 DNA is retained, 39 bases long and in frame from the first base. The method was the immunoSEQ multiplex PCR assay. The clones in this table, taken by TCRdb from immuneACCESS, are in-frame only. Not every clone is retained; where verified, under half of the shortfall comes from an unresolved V gene, and the cause of the rest is unknown. In this sample the table shows about 19,000 clones, approximately 80% of which occur a single time. The ten biggest clones cover roughly 3.2% of the sample. Samples came from patients with Merkel cell carcinoma. The research as a whole found: According to the report, clinical outcomes in Merkel cell carcinoma patients could be predicted using T-cell density together with features of the T-cell repertoire.

This clone turned up a few times. Its antigen specificity is not known. Within one base of it there is no much larger clone, and no base qualities were kept. This receptor was identified in a human donor with Merkel cell carcinoma. The specimen sequenced was tumor tissue from Merkel cell carcinoma. The V gene is TRBV18 and the J gene is TRBJ1-6, with TRBD1 tentatively as D gene (5 bases match). The CDR3 protein is CASSPDINSPLHF. In nucleotides, the sequence is TGTGCCAGCTCACCGGACATTAATTCACCCCTCCACTTT.